Below are 12 T cell receptor beta chains sequenced from a single sample in a study of T-cell reconstitution after alpha-beta-depleted transplantation in children. Unique molecular identifiers were built into the TCRbeta library. One entry per CDR3 protein, called by TCRdb with MiXCR from the PCR reads. The sample holds under 70,000 distinct CDR3 sequences, approximately 11% seen once. The sequenced sample was PBMCs, obtained before TCRalphabeta/CD19-depleted stem cell transplant. The receptors come from a boy aged 5-17 years with acute myeloid leukemia, due to receive a stem cell transplant.

In its sample, this clonotype was seen a few times. The chain links TRBV18 to TRBJ1-4; D remains ambiguous. Germline lookup yields CDR1 KGHSH and CDR2 LQKENI. The CDR3 loop spans 13 amino acids. Trimming left V 4 bases short and J 6 bases short, with 9 bases between. CDR3 sequence: CASSLVRDEKLFF. In nucleotides, the CDR3 is TGTGCCAGCTCACTAGTGCGGGATGAAAAACTGTTTTTT.

This clonotype appeared a few times. V is TRBV19 and J is TRBJ2-3; weak D call: TRBD2 (6 bases). Germline loops: CDR1 LNHDA, CDR2 SQIVND (reference sequence). V was pared by 7 bases and J by 0 bases, with 17 bases between. The CDR3 has 16 amino acids. The CDR3 region is CASTTRGSPSTDTQYF. The CDR3 nucleotides are TGTGCCAGTACCACGCGGGGCTCTCCTAGCACAGATACGCAGTATTTT.

At least ten counts were recorded for this clonotype. This rearrangement joins TRBV5-4 to TRBJ2-3, with 9 bases fitting TRBD2. V trimming: 3 bases; J trimming: 1 base; junction bases outside the gene matches: 9. The germline gives CDR1 SGHNT, CDR2 YYREEE (reference sequence). The CDR3 is 17 residues long. Here the CDR3 DNA reads TGTGCCAGCAGCTCCCCCCTAGCGGGGATCCGCACAGATACGCAGTATTTT. Amino acid sequence: CASSSPLAGIRTDTQYF.

This clonotype was found many times. The genes are TRBV12-3 or TRBV12-4 and TRBJ1-3; weak D call: TRBD1 (5 bases). V dropped 1 base and J dropped 0 bases, with 10 bases sitting between them. The CDR3 spans 16 residues. The CDR3: CASSLVRRASGNTIYF. In DNA, the CDR3 is TGTGCCAGCAGTTTAGTTCGCAGGGCCTCTGGAAACACCATATATTTT.

This clonotype was detected many times. The genes are TRBV20-1 and TRBJ2-1, with 10 positions matching TRBD2. The CDR3 contains 17 residues. Germline trimming cut 4 bases from V and 1 base from J; bases unmatched to any gene: 10. Germline lookup yields CDR1 DFQATT and CDR2 SNEGSKA (reference sequence). Here the CDR3 reads CSATPASGSRSYNEQFF. The CDR3, as DNA: TGCAGTGCTACCCCGGCTAGCGGGAGTAGGTCCTACAATGAGCAGTTCTTC.

This clonotype was counted ten times or more. This chain joins TRBV6-2 or TRBV6-3 and TRBJ2-3; 10 bases are shared with TRBD2. Trimming took 5 bases from V and 6 from J; bases not matched to a gene: 11. The CDR3 is 16 amino acids. Germline CDR1 MNHEY, CDR2 SVGEGT. This chain's CDR3 is CASSPDLAGAGDTQYF. CDR3 coding DNA: TGTGCCAGCAGTCCAGATCTAGCGGGAGCGGGCGATACGCAGTATTTT.

This clonotype was recorded many times. The chain recombines TRBV12-3 or TRBV12-4 with TRBJ1-1, with no clear D. V gave up 0 bases and J gave up 1 base, with 3 bases separating them. The CDR3 sequence is 13 residues long. The CDR3 spells CASSLASNTEAFF. In DNA form, the CDR3 reads TGTGCCAGCAGTTTAGCGTCGAACACTGAAGCTTTCTTT.

This clonotype has at least ten counts. The gene calls are TRBV28 and TRBJ1-6; D is unresolved. The V gene lost 2 bases and the J gene lost 6 bases, with 11 bases spanning the gap. The germline V gene has CDR1 MDHEN and CDR2 SYDVKM. The CDR3 runs to 15 residues. The CDR3 DNA reads TGTGCCAGCAGTTTACAGGAAAATCGTAATTCACCCCTCCACTTT. Protein sequence: CASSLQENRNSPLHF. Looking up the rest from reference TRBV28 and TRBJ1-6 gives the full variable domain: DVKVTQSSRYLVKRTGEKVFLECVQDMDHENMFWYRQDPGLGLRLIYFSYDVKMKEKGDIPEGYSVSREKKERFSLILESASTNQTSMYLCASSLQENRNSPLHFGNGTRLTVT.

By share, this clonotype counts as medium-sized. This chain joins TRBV5-6 and TRBJ2-7; D is uncertain. Germline V gene sequence: CDR1 SGHDT, CDR2 YYEEEE. V gave up 0 bases and J gave up 0 bases, with 13 bases separating them. This CDR3 contains 16 residues. CDR3 in amino acids: CASSLEGLRRSYEQYF. The DNA for the CDR3 is TGTGCCAGCAGCTTGGAGGGCCTGAGACGCTCCTACGAGCAGTACTTC.

Comments on this clonotype: Since a much larger clone is just one base distant, this may be a read error. The conserved final phenylalanine or tryptophan is absent from the CDR3, which likely points to a read error. V gene TRBV19 combines with J gene TRBJ2-5; weak D call: TRBD2 (5 bases). This CDR3 is built from 14 residues. CDR1 and CDR2 (germline): LNHDA, SQIVND (reference sequence). The V end lost 10 bases, the J end lost 1 base, and 16 bases lay between the germline ends. CDR3 sequence (DNA): TGTGCCACCAAAATCGGAGGATCCCAAGAGACCCAGTACTAC. It codes for CATKIGGSQETQYY.

V gene TRBV7-9 combines with J gene TRBJ2-1; D gene uncertain. Germline-derived CDR1 and CDR2 are SEHNR and FQNEAQ (reference sequence). V was clipped by 1 base and J by 6 bases, with 10 bases between them. CDR3 length equals 14 residues. The CDR3: CASSLVLASNEQFF. The DNA for the CDR3 is TGTGCCAGCAGCTTAGTATTAGCTAGCAATGAGCAGTTCTTC.

This clonotype was counted ten times or more. The gene calls are TRBV7-8 and TRBJ2-7; the match to TRBD1 covers 11 bases. V dropped 2 bases and J dropped 0; count of bases not matched to a gene: 6. The CDR3 is 17 residues long. The germline V gene has CDR1 SGHVS and CDR2 FQNEAQ. In DNA form, the CDR3 reads TGTGCCAGCAGCTTACCCCGGGACAGGGGGGCCTCCTACGAGCAGTACTTC. It yields the protein CASSLPRDRGASYEQYF. The entire variable domain, with the rest obtained from reference TRBV7-8 and TRBJ2-7, is as follows: GAGVSQSPRYKVAKRGQDVALRCDPISGHVSLFWYQQALGQGPEFLTYFQNEAQLDKSGLPSDRFFAERPEGSVSTLKIQRTQQEDSAVYLCASSLPRDRGASYEQYFGPGTRLTVT.